The source of this TCR beta chain is a study of a mutant IDH1 vaccine in newly diagnosed glioma. Overall study: Sex among treated patients split 62.5% male, approximately 40% female; mean age was roughly 42 years. Earlier treatment was radiotherapy, temozolomide, or both, with most getting both.

Here immunoSEQ multiplex PCR was the method, and the copy in TCRdb shows in-frame clones only, minus some. The repertoire holds 30,000 to 40,000 clones, around 82% seen once, with approximately 9% in the top ten. Sample time point: baseline, week 1 (first vaccination visit). Specified treatment: pre-vaccination baseline after standard-of-care therapy. This TCR came from a man in his forties with glioma. Some clones in this sample may be carry-over from other donors' samples. The source material was PBMCs, sampled from a glioma patient treated with radiotherapy, temozolomide or both.

The CDR3 loop is CASSRGLATEAFF. CDR3 DNA sequence: TGTGCCAGCAGCCGGGGACTGGCCACTGAAGCTTTCTTT. This sequence joins TRBV7-9 and TRBJ1-1; D is perhaps TRBD1 (5 bases). Per germline, CDR1 SEHNR and CDR2 FQNEAQ (reference sequence). Trimming pared 5 bases from V and 4 bases from J, leaving 11 bases between. The CDR3 consists of 13 residues. Together with reference TRBV7-9 and TRBJ1-1, the CDR3 gives the full variable domain: DTGVSQNPRHKITKRGQNVTFRCDPISEHNRLYWYRQTLGQGPEFLTYFQNEAQLEKSRLLSDRFSAERPKGSFSTLEIQRTEQGDSAMYLCASSRGLATEAFFGQGTRLTVV.